Presented here are 22 T cell receptor beta chains from one specimen sequenced in a study of blood T cell repertoires in COVID-19. Libraries were prepared by immunoSEQ multiplex PCR; TCRdb keeps only in-frame clonotypes and omits some of them. Of some 260,000 clones in the sample, around 87% were seen once. The sequenced material came from PBMCs or T cells enriched from blood (not recorded which). The origin of the receptors is a woman aged 25 to 39 with acute COVID-19.

The V gene is TRBV9, the J gene TRBJ2-3; 7 bases agree with TRBD2. The ends lost 3 bases at V and 7 bases at J; junction bases unmatched: 8. The CDR3 covers 14 residues. The germline V gene has CDR1 SGDLS and CDR2 YYNGEE. The CDR3 DNA sequence: TGTGCCAGCAGCGGGGGGAGGGCCGGATATACGCAGTATTTT. Amino acid sequence: CASSGGRAGYTQYF.

V is TRBV5-1 and J is TRBJ1-2, with TRBD1 matching 7 bases. The CDR3 consists of 13 residues. Germline-derived CDR1 and CDR2 are SGHRS and YFSETQ. With 8 bases clipped from V and 5 bases from J, the junction kept 9 bases outside the gene matches. The CDR3 sequence: CASTDRESYGYTF. The CDR3 DNA follows: TGCGCCAGTACCGACAGGGAAAGTTATGGCTACACCTTC.

This chain connects TRBV2 to TRBJ2-3; no clear D gene. CDR1 is SNHLY and CDR2 is FYNNEI in the germline V gene. The CDR3 is made up of 15 amino acids. V lost 0 bases to trimming and J lost 3 bases, with 10 bases between them. The CDR3 here is CASSEASTRTDTQYF. DNA for the CDR3: TGTGCCAGCAGTGAAGCCTCAACGAGGACAGATACGCAGTATTTT.

The chain carries TRBV18 and TRBJ1-5; 12 nucleotides match TRBD1. The CDR3 contains 17 residues. The V gene end was trimmed by 2 bases and the J gene end by 7 bases; junction bases not matched to a gene: 9. Germline V gives CDR1 KGHSH, CDR2 LQKENI. The CDR3: CASSPSGQGAKTQPQHF. The CDR3 coding sequence is TGTGCCAGCTCACCATCGGGACAGGGGGCGAAAACGCAGCCCCAGCATTTT.

The J gene is TRBJ1-1, the V gene TRBV19, with 9 bases identical to TRBD1. Per the germline V gene, CDR1 is LNHDA and CDR2 is SQIVND (reference sequence). The ends lost 3 bases at V and 5 bases at J; junction bases unmatched: 4. The length of the CDR3 is 14 residues. The CDR3 nucleotides read TGTGCCAGTAGTATGGGGACAGGGAGTACTGAAGCTTTCTTT. Its translation: CASSMGTGSTEAFF. The whole variable domain, remainder taken from reference TRBV19 and TRBJ1-1, is DGGITQSPKYLFRKEGQNVTLSCEQNLNHDAMYWYRQDPGQGLRLIYYSQIVNDFQKGDIAEGYSVSREKKESFPLTVTSAQKNPTAFYLCASSMGTGSTEAFFGQGTRLTVV.

This clone appeared a few times. The V gene is TRBV7-8, the J gene TRBJ1-2; TRBD1 agrees at 11 bases. Per germline, CDR1 SGHVS and CDR2 FQNEAQ. J gave up 4 bases and V 2 bases, and 9 bases lay outside the gene matches. The CDR3 extends over 17 amino acids. The DNA for the CDR3 is TGTGCCAGCAGCTTACAACTACCGGGACAGGGGGGCTATGGCTACACCTTC. Translated: CASSLQLPGQGGYGYTF.

The CDR3 DNA sequence: TGCGCCAGCAGCCGGGGTTGGGAGAACACTGAAGCTTTCTTT. Translated: CASSRGWENTEAFF. The chain links TRBV5-1 to TRBJ1-1, with D hard to call. Germline assignment: CDR1 SGHRS and CDR2 YFSETQ. With 4 bases removed from V and 1 base from J, the gap between germline ends came to 11 bases. This CDR3 is built from 14 residues.

The chain joins TRBV6-5 to TRBJ2-7; weak D call: TRBD2 (6 bases). CDR1 is MNHEY and CDR2 is SVGAGI in the germline V gene. CDR3 length equals 13 residues. V gave up 2 bases and J gave up 7 bases, with 12 bases separating them. The CDR3 loop is CASSYGRGGEQYF. Here the CDR3 DNA reads TGTGCCAGCAGTTACGGCCGGGGAGGAGAGCAGTACTTC.

This clone has more than one count but fewer than ten. This chain's CDR3 is CASSWSGQGGTDTQYF. The DNA of the CDR3 is TGTGCCAGCAGCTGGTCGGGACAGGGGGGAACAGATACGCAGTATTTT. The rearrangement uses TRBV7-2 and TRBJ2-3; 11 bases agree with TRBD1. J lost 3 bases, V lost 4 bases, and 6 bases had no gene match. There are 16 residues in the CDR3. In germline, CDR1 is SGHTA, CDR2 FQGNSA. The whole variable domain, remainder taken from reference TRBV7-2 and TRBJ2-3, is GAGVSQSPSNKVTEKGKDVELRCDPISGHTALYWYRQSLGQGLEFLIYFQGNSAPDKSGLPSDRFSAERTGGSVSTLTIQRTQQEDSAVYLCASSWSGQGGTDTQYFGPGTRLTVL.

The rearrangement uses TRBV12-5 and TRBJ1-1; D perhaps matches TRBD1 (5 bases). CDR1 and CDR2 (germline): LGHNT, FRNRAP. V lost 4 bases, J lost 4 bases, and 10 bases lay in between. The CDR3 runs to 13 residues. The CDR3 DNA follows: TGTGCTAGTGGTTGGCAGGGAAGCACTGAAGCTTTCTTT. Translation: CASGWQGSTEAFF.

In its sample, this clone was seen a few times. The chain couples TRBV7-3 to TRBJ2-7; 7 bases align to TRBD2. V shed 0 bases, J shed 0 bases, and the junction held 11 bases outside the gene matches. The CDR3 extends over 18 amino acids. CDR1 is SGHTA and CDR2 is FQGTGA in the germline V gene. CDR3 sequence: CASSLTAPGSGTSYEQYF. Here the CDR3 DNA reads TGTGCCAGCAGCTTAACAGCCCCGGGGAGCGGGACCTCCTACGAGCAGTACTTC.

The V and J genes are TRBV18 and TRBJ2-7, with 9 bases fitting TRBD1. J was trimmed by 0 bases and V by 5 bases; bases with no gene match: 5. CDR3 length: 15 amino acids. Germline CDR1 is KGHSH and CDR2 is LQKENI. The CDR3 DNA sequence: TGTGCCAGCTCAATCGGGACAGGGTTCTCCTACGAGCAGTACTTC. It encodes CASSIGTGFSYEQYF.

The V gene is TRBV28, the J gene TRBJ1-6, with D perhaps TRBD1 (6 bases). CDR3 length: 13 amino acids. Trimming took off 3 bases at V and 18 bases at J, with 18 bases between the two ends. Germline-derived CDR1 and CDR2 are MDHEN and SYDVKM. The CDR3 bases are TGTGCCAGCAGTTTCTCAGGGGAAGGACAACCCCACTTT. Its translation is CASSFSGEGQPHF.

The chain links TRBV2 to TRBJ1-5; no clear D. The germline V and J ends were trimmed by 5 bases and 0 bases, with 8 bases remaining between them. Per germline, CDR1 SNHLY and CDR2 FYNNEI. This CDR3 is built from 14 residues. CDR3 DNA sequence: TGTGCCAGCAGTCCGGTTAATAGCAATCAGCCCCAGCATTTT. Residues: CASSPVNSNQPQHF.

The rearrangement joins TRBV5-1 to TRBJ1-4; D may be TRBD1 (5 bases). The CDR3 contains 14 residues. Trimming stripped 6 bases from V and 6 bases from J, with 15 bases between. The V gene's germline CDR1 is SGHRS and CDR2 YFSETQ. CDR3 DNA: TGCGCCAGCAAATTCCAGGGTATGGATGAAAAACTGTTTTTT. Translated, it gives CASKFQGMDEKLFF.

This chain links TRBV5-8 with TRBJ2-3; 9 nucleotides line up with TRBD1. The CDR3 extends over 15 amino acids. The germline CDR1 and CDR2 sequences are SGHTS and YDEGEE. V trimming: 2 bases; J trimming: 4 bases; junction bases outside the gene matches: 5. The chain's CDR3 is CASSLQGQGSDTQYF. For the CDR3, the DNA is TGTGCCAGCAGCTTACAGGGACAGGGTTCAGATACGCAGTATTTT.

This clone was counted a single time. This rearrangement joins TRBV6-5 to TRBJ2-5, with 11 bases lining up with TRBD1. The J segment lost 7 bases and the V segment lost 11 bases, leaving 9 bases of the junction unmatched. The CDR3 is made up of 13 amino acids. Germline-derived CDR1 and CDR2 are MNHEY and SVGAGI. CDR3 amino acids: CAGGTGGFGTQYF. DNA for the CDR3: TGTGCCGGTGGGACAGGGGGATTTGGGACCCAGTACTTC.

The chain uses TRBV6-1 and TRBJ1-5; no firm D call. The CDR3 runs 15 residues. V lost 1 base and J 1 base, leaving 8 bases between the germline ends. Germline CDR1 and CDR2: MNHNS and SASEGT. In DNA, the CDR3 is TGTGCCAGCAGTGAAGGAAGAGGGAGCAATCAGCCCCAGCATTTT. Translation: CASSEGRGSNQPQHF.

In its sample, this clone was seen once. The chain employs TRBV6-6 and TRBJ1-2; 10 positions match TRBD1. Germline V CDR1 and CDR2: MNHNY, SVGAGI (reference sequence). V was pared by 2 bases and J by 7 bases, with 1 base of the junction left unmatched. The CDR3 is 13 amino acids. The CDR3 spells CASSYGDRGGYTF. The CDR3 DNA follows: TGTGCCAGCAGTTACGGGGACAGGGGTGGCTACACCTTC.

V usage is TRBV6-6 and J usage is TRBJ2-3, with 14 bases matching TRBD2. Germline loops: CDR1 MNHNY, CDR2 SVGAGI (reference sequence). The CDR3 length is 16 residues. V was pared by 5 bases and J by 5 bases, with 6 bases of the junction left unmatched. The CDR3 sequence is CASSKGLAGVVDTQYF. Written as DNA, the CDR3 is TGTGCCAGCAGTAAGGGACTAGCGGGAGTCGTAGATACGCAGTATTTT.

The chain employs TRBV28 and TRBJ2-7; tentative D call: TRBD1 (7 bases). This CDR3 has 12 amino acids. CDR1 is MDHEN and CDR2 is SYDVKM in the germline V gene. V was shortened by 11 bases and J by 4 bases, with 15 bases between the two germline ends. The CDR3 loop reads CASGGRRYEQYF. CDR3 DNA sequence: TGTGCCTCAGGGGGGAGGAGGTACGAGCAGTACTTC.

Comments on this clone: At the DNA level, this CDR3 is encoded by other sequences in the same sample as well. The V and J genes are TRBV11-2 and TRBJ1-1; D possibly corresponds to TRBD1 (5 bases). The germline V gene encodes CDR1 SGHAT and CDR2 FQNNGV. Trimming removed 2 bases at V and 3 bases at J, with 10 bases between. CDR3 length: 14 amino acids. CDR3 sequence reads: CASSLLRGYTEAFF. Written as DNA, the CDR3 is TGTGCCAGCAGCTTATTGCGGGGGTACACTGAAGCTTTCTTT.